One T cell receptor (beta chain) is described in this entry. Sequenced by immunoSEQ multiplex PCR; TCRdb stores in-frame clones only, minus some. The table lists around 190,000 clones, roughly three quarters of them singletons, with almost 6% in the top ten. V shed 2 bases and J 6 bases; nucleotides not matched to a gene: 4. Per germline, CDR1 SGHTA and CDR2 FQGNSA. The CDR3 spans 14 residues. The data were obtained in a study of blood T cell repertoires in COVID-19. The Seattle site enrolled patients during active infection and followed them longitudinally. This chain uses TRBV7-2 with TRBJ2-1; TRBD2 aligns across 7 bases. The origin of this receptor is a woman between 35 and 50 years old with COVID-19, enrolled during active disease. Material: peripheral blood. CDR3 nucleotide sequence: TGTGCCAGCAGCTTATCGAGGACTAGCAATGAGCAGTTCTTC. It is translated as CASSLSRTSNEQFF. The whole variable domain, remainder taken from reference TRBV7-2 and TRBJ2-1, is GAGVSQSPSNKVTEKGKDVELRCDPISGHTALYWYRQSLGQGLEFLIYFQGNSAPDKSGLPSDRFSAERTGGSVSTLTIQRTQQEDSAVYLCASSLSRTSNEQFFGPGTRLTVL.